This TCR beta chain was captured in a study of shared clonotypes between healthy human individuals. As originally analysed: Sequence data from immunoSEQ were junction-only and lacked quality scores; consequently, filtering differed. The assay was immunoSEQ multiplex PCR, and TCRdb's table has in-frame clones only and misses some. That table furnishes V, J and clone size, whereas the DNA furnished D and trimming. Of millions of clones listed, 85% to 95% were seen once; the top ten hold over 0.12%. In regard to this clone: Its antigen is not known.

Regarding the study as a whole: In a few donors, around 5% of naive CD4 clonotypes appeared in common.

The germline V gene has CDR1 MGHDK and CDR2 SYGVNS. V gave up 7 bases and J gave up 0 bases, with 10 bases separating them. The CDR3 has 14 amino acids. The specimen was naive CD4+ T cells sorted from blood. Noted subset: CD45RA+ positively selected. The origin of this receptor is a man between 18 and 35 years old in good health. The chain combines TRBV25-1 with TRBJ1-3; a weak D match, TRBD1 (5 bases). The CDR3 DNA reads TGTGCCAGCACTGACGGGGGCTCTGGAAACACCATATATTTT. The encoded protein is CASTDGGSGNTIYF.